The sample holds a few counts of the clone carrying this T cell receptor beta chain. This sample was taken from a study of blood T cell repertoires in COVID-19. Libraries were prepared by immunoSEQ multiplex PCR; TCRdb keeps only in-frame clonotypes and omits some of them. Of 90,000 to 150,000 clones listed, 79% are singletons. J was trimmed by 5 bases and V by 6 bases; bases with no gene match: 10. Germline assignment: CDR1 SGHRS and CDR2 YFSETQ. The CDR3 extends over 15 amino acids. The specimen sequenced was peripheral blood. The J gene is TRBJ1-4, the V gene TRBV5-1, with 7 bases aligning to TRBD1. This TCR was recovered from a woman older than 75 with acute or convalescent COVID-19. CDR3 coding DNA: TGCGCCAGCACCCGCCTGGGACAGATAAATGAAAAACTGTTTTTT. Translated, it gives CASTRLGQINEKLFF. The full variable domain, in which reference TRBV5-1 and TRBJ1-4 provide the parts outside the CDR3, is KAGVTQTPRYLIKTRGQQVTLSCSPISGHRSVSWYQQTPGQGLQFLFEYFSETQRNKGNFPGRFSGRQFSNSRSEMNVSTLELGDSALYLCASTRLGQINEKLFFGSGTQLSVL.